This entry concerns a single T cell receptor beta chain. What it binds is unknown. TCRdb re-called the reads with MiXCR, one entry per CDR3 protein. The table has about 240,000 distinct CDR3 sequences, 5% to 8.5% seen once; the top ten hold under 7.5%. This sample stems from a study of T cell repertoires in cytomegalovirus infection. Points from the study as a whole: Carriage of CMV together with the relevant HLA was identifiable through cumulative public TCR beta family frequency.

This receptor was obtained from a human donor in good health (CMV status not recorded). Some clones in this sample may be carry-over from other donors' samples. The specimen was PBMCs.

CDR3 DNA: TGCAGCGTTTGGCGGACAGATACTGAAGCTTTCTTT. This codes for CSVWRTDTEAFF. The gene calls are TRBV29-1 and TRBJ1-1; D possibly corresponds to TRBD1 (6 bases). V was pared by 5 bases and J by 5 bases, with 12 bases between. Germline lookup yields CDR1 SQVTM and CDR2 ANQGSEA. CDR3 length equals 12 residues. Filled out from reference TRBV29-1 and TRBJ1-1, the complete variable domain reads SAVISQKPSRDICQRGTSLTIQCQVDSQVTMMFWYRQQPGQSLTLIATANQGSEATYESGFVIDKFPISRPNLTFSTLTVSNMSPEDSSIYLCSVWRTDTEAFFGQGTRLTVV.